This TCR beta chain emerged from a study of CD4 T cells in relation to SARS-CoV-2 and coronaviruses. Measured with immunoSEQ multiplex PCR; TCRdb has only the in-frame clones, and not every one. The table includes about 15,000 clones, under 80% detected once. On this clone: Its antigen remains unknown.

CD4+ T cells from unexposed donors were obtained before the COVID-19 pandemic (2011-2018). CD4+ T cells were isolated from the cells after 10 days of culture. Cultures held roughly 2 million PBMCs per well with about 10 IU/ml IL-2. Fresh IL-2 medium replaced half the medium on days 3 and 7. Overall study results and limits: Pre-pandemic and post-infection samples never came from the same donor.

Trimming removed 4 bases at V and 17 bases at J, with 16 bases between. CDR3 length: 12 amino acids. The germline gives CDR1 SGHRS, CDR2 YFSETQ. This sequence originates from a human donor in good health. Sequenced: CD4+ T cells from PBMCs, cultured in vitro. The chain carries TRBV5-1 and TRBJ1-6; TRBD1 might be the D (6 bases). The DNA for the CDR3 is TGCGCCAGCAGCGTCTCAGGGGAAGGAGTCCACTTT. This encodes CASSVSGEGVHF.